This TCR beta chain derives from a study of Ad26.COV2.S vaccination and SARS-CoV-2 variants. Across the study: Sample donor was a member of the COV1001 Ad26.COV2.S trial arm. Intramuscularly, Ad26.COV2.S was given either once or twice, 56 days apart.

Treatment meaning: 15 to 20 received Ad26.COV2.S at low or high dose, single or two shots; about five received placebo; per-sample allocation not given. On day 63 after the first injection, vaccine and placebo recipients gave samples. The germline V gene encodes CDR1 SGHTA and CDR2 FQGNSA. The trim removed 4 bases at V and 7 bases at J, leaving 11 bases unmatched. The CDR3 has 16 amino acids. Assay used: immunoSEQ multiplex PCR; TCRdb lists only in-frame clones, some missing. The sample lists around 320,000 clones, about 82% occurring once. Study conclusions and caveats: People who got the vaccine had more spike-specific TCR breadth than people who got placebo.

This clone has just one count. Its antigen is not known. The clonotype comes from a person between 18 and 59 years old who received the Ad26.COV2.S COVID-19 vaccine or a placebo. The chain joins TRBV7-2 to TRBJ2-3; 10 nucleotides match TRBD1. Source: peripheral blood, taken in a trial of Ad26.COV2.S vaccine versus placebo. CDR3 region: CASSSRLRDRGNTQYF. CDR3 sequence (DNA): TGTGCCAGCAGCTCACGCCTCCGGGACAGGGGAAATACGCAGTATTTT.